This entry features one TCR beta chain sequence. TCRdb's copy holds only in-frame clones and misses some; the assay was immunoSEQ multiplex PCR. Among 75,000 to 95,000 clones, about 91% were seen once, and the ten largest hold over 2%. The source of the sample is a study of OX40 agonist ivuxolimab in advanced cancers. CDR3 length: 13 residues. V gave up 4 bases and J gave up 2 bases, with 10 bases separating them. Germline values: CDR1 SGHNT, CDR2 YYREEE (reference sequence). Sequencing was performed on CD4+ or CD8+ T cells sorted from blood, taken in a trial of the OX40 agonist ivuxolimab. This receptor was taken from an adult with an advanced solid tumor such as melanoma, head and neck, liver or kidney cancer. The chain carries TRBV5-4 and TRBJ2-7, with D uncertain. The CDR3 DNA sequence: TGTGCCAGCAGCCACTCTCCCACCTACGAGCAGTACTTC. Encoded protein: CASSHSPTYEQYF.